Sequencing of this T cell receptor beta chain was carried out in a study of graft-versus-host responses after intestinal transplantation. Background on the study: All of the recipients had induction that used anti-thymocyte globulin, then tacrolimus and steroids for around three years.

Some clones are missing from TCRdb's copy, which holds only in-frame ones; the method was immunoSEQ multiplex PCR. This sample has tens of thousands of clones, with around 93% found just once. In this sample, this clone turned up once. The antigen remains unidentified. J gave up 0 bases and V 5 bases, and 5 bases lay outside the gene matches. Germline V gives CDR1 SGDLS, CDR2 YYNGEE. The CDR3 is 15 residues long. The sequenced sample was unstimulated CD8+ T cells sorted from spleen or lymph node cells, obtained before intestinal transplant. This TCR was recovered from a human donor who received an intestinal transplant. The chain carries TRBV9 and TRBJ2-3, with 8 bases aligning to TRBD2. In DNA form, the CDR3 reads TGTGCCAGCAGTCGACTAGCGTTTAGCACAGATACGCAGTATTTT. This sequence encodes CASSRLAFSTDTQYF.